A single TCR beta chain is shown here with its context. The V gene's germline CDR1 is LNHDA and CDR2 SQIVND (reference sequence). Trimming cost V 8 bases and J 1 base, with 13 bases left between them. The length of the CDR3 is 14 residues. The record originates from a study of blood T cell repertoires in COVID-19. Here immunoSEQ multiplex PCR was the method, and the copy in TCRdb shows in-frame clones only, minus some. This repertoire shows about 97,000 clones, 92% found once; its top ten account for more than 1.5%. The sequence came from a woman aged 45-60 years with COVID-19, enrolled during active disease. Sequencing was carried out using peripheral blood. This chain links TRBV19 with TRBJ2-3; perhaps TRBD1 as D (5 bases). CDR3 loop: CASVDRSGTDTQYF. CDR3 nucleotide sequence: TGTGCCAGTGTAGACAGAAGTGGCACAGATACGCAGTATTTT.